The 12 T cell receptor beta chains below all came from one sample that was sequenced in a study of Graves' ophthalmopathy and Graves' hyperthyroidism. For repertoire sequencing, the TCR beta CDR3 regions were amplified from RNA transcripts. Second-round multiplex PCR came after first-round RT-PCR with HTBI primers. TCRdb re-derived calls from the multiplex PCR reads in MiXCR, one entry per CDR3 protein. The data contain 300,000 to 400,000 distinct CDR3 sequences, about 17% of them singletons. The sample consisted of peripheral blood. The receptors were sampled from an adult woman with stable Graves' hyperthyroidism.

This clonotype came up many times. The CDR3 bases are TGTGCCAGCAGTACCCACATGGGGCTGGGGAACACTGAAGCTTTCTTT. Amino acid sequence: CASSTHMGLGNTEAFF. This chain joins TRBV12-3 or TRBV12-4 and TRBJ1-1; D may be TRBD1 (5 bases). The CDR3 consists of 16 residues. Trimming cost V 5 bases and J 1 base, with 17 bases left between them.

This clonotype came up many times. This chain links TRBV7-2 with TRBJ2-5; D is ambiguous. Between the trimmed V and J ends, which lost 3 bases and 3 bases, there was a span of 5 bases. The CDR3 spans 12 residues. The V gene's germline CDR1 is SGHTA and CDR2 FQGNSA. CDR3 sequence: CASSFLKETQYF. The CDR3 DNA reads TGTGCCAGCAGCTTCCTTAAAGAGACCCAGTACTTC.

This clonotype showed up many times. This chain joins TRBV12-3 or TRBV12-4 and TRBJ1-6; possibly TRBD1 for D (6 bases). V dropped 5 bases and J dropped 9 bases, with 14 bases sitting between them. CDR3 length equals 14 residues. This chain's CDR3 is CASSAGVGASPLHF. CDR3 in DNA: TGTGCCAGCAGTGCAGGGGTTGGCGCTTCACCCCTCCACTTT.

This clonotype came up a few times. This chain connects TRBV2 to TRBJ2-7; 9 nucleotides line up with TRBD1. Germline CDR1 and CDR2: SNHLY and FYNNEI. Unmatched junction bases numbered 14, after V lost 10 bases and J lost 4 bases. The CDR3 runs to 15 residues. The CDR3 loop reads CATSPNRDREYEQYF. The CDR3 DNA is TGTGCCACCTCCCCGAACCGGGACAGGGAGTACGAGCAGTACTTC.

V and J are TRBV6-1 and TRBJ2-1; 9 nucleotides agree with TRBD1. V lost 5 bases and J lost 8; bases outside the gene matches: 10. CDR3 length: 15 amino acids. From germline, CDR1 is MNHNS and CDR2 SASEGT. The CDR3 bases are TGTGCCAGCAGTACCGGACAGGGGCCGTTTGATGAGCAGTTCTTC. This sequence encodes CASSTGQGPFDEQFF.

This clonotype was recorded at least ten times. The chain couples TRBV7-6 to TRBJ2-5, with a possible D match to TRBD2 (6 bases). V was trimmed by 1 base and J by 2 bases, leaving 20 bases between them. CDR3 length: 18 amino acids. The V gene's germline CDR1 is SGHVS and CDR2 FNYEAQ. CDR3 in DNA: TGTGCCAGCAGCTTAGGGGCTACTAGCACGAACCTTCAAGAGACCCAGTACTTC. Translation: CASSLGATSTNLQETQYF.

This clonotype was seen many times. The CDR3 DNA is TGTGCCAGCAGCTTGGTACAGGGGTGGGGGGAGCTGTTTTTT. This sequence encodes CASSLVQGWGELFF. This chain joins TRBV5-5 and TRBJ2-2, with 7 nucleotides matching TRBD1. The V segment lost 0 bases and the J segment 8 bases; nucleotides outside the gene matches: 4. CDR1 is SGHKS, CDR2 YYEKEE, per germline (reference sequence). The CDR3 runs to 14 residues.

This clonotype was found many times. The rearrangement joins TRBV12-3 or TRBV12-4 to TRBJ2-4; 8 positions agree with TRBD1. The CDR3 runs to 14 residues. The junction had 7 bases not matched to a gene; V was cut back by 4 bases and J by 8 bases. The CDR3 protein is CASSYRGDVDIQYF. The DNA for the CDR3 is TGTGCCAGCAGTTACAGGGGGGATGTAGACATTCAGTACTTC.

Ten or more counts support this clonotype. The chain combines TRBV28 with TRBJ2-7; possibly TRBD1 for D (6 bases). Looked up from germline, CDR1 is MDHEN and CDR2 is SYDVKM. V lost 6 bases to trimming and J lost 0 bases, with 9 bases between them. CDR3 length equals 13 residues. CDR3 amino acids: CASRDSNSYEQYF. The CDR3 bases are TGTGCCAGCAGGGACAGCAACTCCTACGAGCAGTACTTC.

There are many counts of this clonotype. The gene calls are TRBV6-5 and TRBJ1-6; maybe TRBD1 (5 bases). Germline V gives CDR1 MNHEY, CDR2 SVGAGI. The V end lost 5 bases, the J end lost 6 bases, and 14 bases lay between the germline ends. This CDR3 contains 15 residues. CDR3 amino acids: CASSTGGGVNSPLHF. The CDR3 bases are TGTGCCAGCAGTACCGGGGGAGGGGTTAATTCACCCCTCCACTTT.

This clonotype was recorded many times. The rearrangement joins TRBV10-1 to TRBJ1-2; 8 bases agree with TRBD1. Trimming cost V 2 bases and J 3 bases; bases outside gene matches: 2. Germline V CDR1 and CDR2: WNHNN, SYGVQD (reference sequence). CDR3 length: 14 residues. The CDR3: CASSEGQGDYGYTF. The CDR3 DNA follows: TGCGCCAGCAGTGAGGGACAGGGAGACTATGGCTACACCTTC.

At least ten counts were recorded for this clonotype. V is TRBV15 and J is TRBJ1-1; D is unresolved. The CDR3 covers 13 residues. The germline V and J ends were trimmed by 5 bases and 6 bases, with 13 bases remaining between them. Germline-derived CDR1 and CDR2 are LNHNV and YYDKDF (reference sequence). CDR3 amino acids: CATSPGGAAEAFF. CDR3 bases: TGTGCCACCAGCCCCGGAGGCGCGGCTGAAGCTTTCTTT.